Shown below are 8 T cell receptor beta chains from a single sample sequenced in a study of T-cell memory formation after mild COVID-19. Via MiXCR, TCRdb re-called the 5' RACE reads, giving one row per CDR3 protein. This sample carries approximately 150,000 distinct CDR3 sequences, approximately 21% of them seen once, and the ten largest clones take around 2.4%. Material: PBMCs or a T cell subset sorted from them (not recorded which). The source is an adult woman who had mild COVID-19 (a few samples of this study predate the infection). Cell type and time point are not known.

This clonotype appeared a few times. The V and J genes are TRBV6-1 and TRBJ1-5; D not resolved. The CDR3 has 12 residues. V lost 6 bases and J 0 bases, leaving 3 bases between the germline ends. Germline V CDR1 and CDR2: MNHNS, SASEGT. Here the CDR3 reads CASRASNQPQHF. The CDR3 bases are TGTGCCAGCAGGGCTAGCAATCAGCCCCAGCATTTT.

This chain uses TRBV28 with TRBJ2-1; 7 nucleotides line up with TRBD2. V lost 5 bases and J lost 9; bases outside the gene matches: 4. CDR3 size: 12 residues. Germline CDR1 reads MDHEN; CDR2 reads SYDVKM. CDR3 coding DNA: TGTGCCAGCAGTCCCTGGGGGGGTGAGCAGTTCTTC. Translating gives CASSPWGGEQFF.

This clonotype occurred a few times. The CDR3 region is CASSLAGLEKGTQYF. The DNA for the CDR3 is TGTGCCAGCAGCTTAGCGGGACTAGAAAAAGGGACCCAGTACTTC. This chain links TRBV7-2 with TRBJ2-5, with TRBD2 matching 8 bases. The V segment lost 0 bases and the J segment 7 bases; nucleotides outside the gene matches: 7. The germline CDR1 and CDR2 sequences are SGHTA and FQGNSA. The CDR3 has 15 residues. Full variable domain (remainder filled in from reference TRBV7-2 and TRBJ2-5): GAGVSQSPSNKVTEKGKDVELRCDPISGHTALYWYRQSLGQGLEFLIYFQGNSAPDKSGLPSDRFSAERTGGSVSTLTIQRTQQEDSAVYLCASSLAGLEKGTQYFGPGTRLLVL.

This chain joins TRBV12-3 or TRBV12-4 and TRBJ2-3; 13 bases match TRBD2. The CDR3 totals 17 residues. The ends lost 6 bases at V and 6 bases at J; junction bases unmatched: 12. CDR3: CASSRIGLAGAQDTQYF. The CDR3 DNA reads TGTGCCAGCAGCCGCATAGGACTAGCGGGAGCGCAGGATACGCAGTATTTT.

The genes are TRBV12-3 or TRBV12-4 and TRBJ2-1; no firm D call. Trimming stripped 0 bases from V and 10 bases from J, with 7 bases between. The CDR3 is 12 amino acids. Here the CDR3 DNA reads TGTGCCAGCAGTTTAGCATGTGGGGAGCAGTTCTTC. It translates to CASSLACGEQFF.

The chain employs TRBV7-2 and TRBJ1-2, with TRBD1 as a possible D gene (6 bases). There are 15 residues in the CDR3. Germline-derived CDR1 and CDR2 are SGHTA and FQGNSA. V shed 5 bases and J shed 2 bases, with 15 bases lying between them. CDR3 DNA: TGTGCCAGCAGCAGCAGGGGAGGCCCAAACTATGGCTACACCTTC. Protein product: CASSSRGGPNYGYTF.

V is TRBV4-3 and J is TRBJ2-1; TRBD2 matches 13 bases. Germline V gene lookup returns CDR1 LGHNA and CDR2 YSLEER. There are 16 residues in the CDR3. Trimming cost V 4 bases and J 8 bases; bases outside gene matches: 8. In nucleotides, the CDR3 is TGCGCCAGCAGCCCCCGGACTAGCGGGAGTATGTATGAGCAGTTCTTC. This codes for CASSPRTSGSMYEQFF.

This clonotype was observed a handful of times. The chain recombines TRBV5-1 with TRBJ1-6; D not certain. Germline V gene data show CDR1 as SGHRS and CDR2 as YFSETQ. The CDR3 loop spans 16 amino acids. The V end lost 0 bases, the J end lost 10 bases, and 17 bases lay between the germline ends. Written as DNA, the CDR3 is TGCGCCAGCAGCTTGGACTTAGTGGATAATGGGTCACCCCTCCACTTT. It translates to CASSLDLVDNGSPLHF.